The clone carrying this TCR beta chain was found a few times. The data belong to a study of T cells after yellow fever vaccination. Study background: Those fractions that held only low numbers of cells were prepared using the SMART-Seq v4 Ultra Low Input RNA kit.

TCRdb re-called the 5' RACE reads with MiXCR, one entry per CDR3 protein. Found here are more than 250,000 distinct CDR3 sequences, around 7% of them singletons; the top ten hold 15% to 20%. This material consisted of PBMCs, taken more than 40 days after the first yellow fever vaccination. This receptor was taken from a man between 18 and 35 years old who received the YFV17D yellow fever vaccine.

For the CDR3, the DNA is TGTGCCAGCTCACCACCGTGGACTAGCGGGGGGGTGACGAATGAGCAGTTCTTC. Amino acid sequence: CASSPPWTSGGVTNEQFF. The chain joins TRBV18 to TRBJ2-1, with TRBD2 identical over 15 bases. This CDR3 comprises 18 residues. Germline V gene sequence: CDR1 KGHSH, CDR2 LQKENI. V shed 0 bases, J shed 7 bases, and the junction held 7 bases outside the gene matches.